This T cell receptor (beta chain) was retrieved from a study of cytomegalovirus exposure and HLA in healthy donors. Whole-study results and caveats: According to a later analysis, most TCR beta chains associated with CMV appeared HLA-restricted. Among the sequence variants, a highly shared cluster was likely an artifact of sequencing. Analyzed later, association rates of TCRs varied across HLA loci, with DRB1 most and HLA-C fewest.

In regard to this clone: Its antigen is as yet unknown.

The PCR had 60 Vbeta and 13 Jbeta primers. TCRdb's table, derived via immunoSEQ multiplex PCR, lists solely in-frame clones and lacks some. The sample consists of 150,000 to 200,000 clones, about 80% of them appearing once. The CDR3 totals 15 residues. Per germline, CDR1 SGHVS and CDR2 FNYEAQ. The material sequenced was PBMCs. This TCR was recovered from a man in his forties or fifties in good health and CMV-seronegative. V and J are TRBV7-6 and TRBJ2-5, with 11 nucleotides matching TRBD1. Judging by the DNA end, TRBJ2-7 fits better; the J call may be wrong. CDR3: CALKGQGVLEYEQYF. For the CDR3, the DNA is TGTGCCCTTAAGGGACAGGGGGTTTTAGAGTACGAGCAGTACTTC.